The 9 T cell receptor beta chains in this list originate from one sample, sequenced in a study of blood T cell repertoires in COVID-19 (dated by TCRdb to 2020 to 2022). Receptor libraries were prepared by the immunoSEQ multiplex PCR assay. The immuneACCESS repertoire file appears here via TCRdb, limited to in-frame rearrangements. These files lack a portion of the clones; in checked studies, under half of the deficit traces to unresolved V genes, and the cause of the others is not known. This sample lists a few hundred thousand clones; roughly 89% were detected once. Roughly 11% of the sample is in the top ten clones. Sequencing was done on a sample of peripheral blood. Receptors originate from a woman aged 30 to 39 with COVID-19, enrolled during active disease.

V and J are TRBV9 and TRBJ2-4, with D possibly matching TRBD2 (5 bases). The V end was cut by 0 bases, the J end by 2 bases, with 6 bases between. CDR1 and CDR2 from the germline V gene are SGDLS and YYNGEE. The CDR3 spans 14 residues. CDR3 loop: CASSVGGSKNIQYF. The CDR3 DNA is TGTGCCAGCAGCGTAGGCGGGTCCAAAAACATTCAGTACTTC.

The CDR3 sequence: CASTPGDLDNTGELFF. The CDR3 region has the DNA TGTGCCAGCACCCCCGGGGACTTGGATAACACCGGGGAGCTGTTTTTT. The J gene is TRBJ2-2, the V gene TRBV4-2; D may be TRBD2 (6 bases). CDR3 length equals 16 residues. Germline assignment: CDR1 LGHNA and CDR2 YNFKEQ. Trimming pared 7 bases from V and 2 bases from J, leaving 17 bases between.

In DNA form, the CDR3 reads TGCGCCAGCAGCCAACTAGTTATGAACACTGAAGCTTTCTTT. Translated: CASSQLVMNTEAFF. The rearrangement links TRBV4-1 to TRBJ1-1, with D unresolved. The V gene's germline CDR1 is MGHRA and CDR2 YSYEKL. V lost 2 bases and J 0 bases, leaving 7 bases between the germline ends. The CDR3 spans 14 residues.

This chain joins TRBV15 and TRBJ2-7, with unresolved D. V was cut by 3 bases and J by 7 bases, with 13 bases left in between. Germline V gives CDR1 LNHNV, CDR2 YYDKDF (reference sequence). CDR3 length equals 13 residues. The chain's CDR3 is CATSSERLGEQYF. Written as DNA, the CDR3 is TGTGCCACCAGCAGTGAAAGGCTCGGGGAGCAGTACTTC. The whole variable domain, remainder taken from reference TRBV15 and TRBJ2-7, is DAMVIQNPRYQVTQFGKPVTLSCSQTLNHNVMYWYQQKSSQAPKLLFHYYDKDFNNEADTPDNFQSRRPNTSFCFLDIRSPGLGDTAMYLCATSSERLGEQYFGPGTRLTVT.

The rearrangement uses TRBV5-1 and TRBJ2-1; D possibly corresponds to TRBD2 (5 bases). The CDR3 consists of 15 residues. V was cut by 4 bases and J by 0 bases, with 11 bases left in between. CDR1 and CDR2 (germline): SGHRS, YFSETQ. The CDR3 region is CASSLSVGSYNEQFF. The CDR3 region has the DNA TGCGCCAGCAGCCTTAGCGTTGGCTCCTACAATGAGCAGTTCTTC.

The rearrangement joins TRBV6-1 to TRBJ2-5; TRBD2 aligns across 7 bases. Trimming cost V 2 bases and J 1 base; bases outside gene matches: 4. CDR1 and CDR2 (germline): MNHNS, SASEGT. The CDR3 covers 15 residues. The CDR3 is CASSEWLAVQETQYF. CDR3 nucleotides: TGTGCCAGCAGTGAATGGCTAGCGGTCCAAGAGACCCAGTACTTC.

The chain recombines TRBV7-9 with TRBJ2-1, with TRBD1 matching 10 bases. From germline, CDR1 is SEHNR and CDR2 FQNEAQ (reference sequence). J lost 5 bases, V lost 5 bases, and 9 bases had no gene match. This CDR3 has 16 residues. This CDR3 is CASSGTRDRGNNEQFF. For the CDR3, the DNA is TGTGCCAGCAGCGGTACCCGGGACAGGGGAAACAATGAGCAGTTCTTC.

This clone was counted once. This chain uses TRBV11-2 with TRBJ2-7; TRBD1 aligns across 7 bases. The CDR3 sequence is 14 residues long. The junction had 7 bases not matched to a gene; V was cut back by 4 bases and J by 4 bases. Germline V gene sequence: CDR1 SGHAT, CDR2 FQNNGV. The CDR3 sequence: CASSSRTGSYEQYF. CDR3 bases: TGTGCCAGCAGCTCTCGGACAGGTTCTTACGAGCAGTACTTC.

The chain recombines TRBV28 with TRBJ1-1; D gene uncertain. From germline, CDR1 is MDHEN and CDR2 SYDVKM. CDR3 length equals 11 residues. The V end was cut by 10 bases, the J end by 5 bases, with 11 bases between. The CDR3 coding sequence is TGTGCCACTATCTTAGAGACTGAAGCTTTCTTT. Its translation is CATILETEAFF.